Presented here are 18 T cell receptor beta chains from one specimen sequenced in a study of T cells expressing NK-cell markers. Each CDR3 protein gets one entry in TCRdb, which reprocessed the 5' RACE reads and gives no DNA. There are about 170,000 distinct CDR3 sequences in the sample, with roughly a fifth held by the top ten. Sequencing used blood T cells: a sorted CD56 or NKG2C T cell subset, CD4+ or CD8+ T cells, or bulk PBMC T cells (not recorded which). All receptors derive from a man aged 18 to 69 in good health.

The chain employs TRBV6-1 and TRBJ2-3; TCRdb calls TRBD1, which cannot be checked without DNA. This CDR3 is built from 13 residues. Germline V gene data show CDR1 as MNHNS and CDR2 as SASEGT. The CDR3 region is CASFGQGSDTQYF.

V and J are TRBV28 and TRBJ1-2; TCRdb picks TRBD1, but there is no DNA to check that call. CDR3 length equals 13 residues. Per germline, CDR1 MDHEN and CDR2 SYDVKM. The CDR3 is CASSKDQGYGYTF.

V is TRBV6-4 and J is TRBJ1-2. The CDR3 is made up of 15 amino acids. Germline V gene sequence: CDR1 MRHNA, CDR2 SNTAGT. The CDR3 here is CASSDHDTTNYGYTF.

This sequence joins TRBV7-9 and TRBJ2-1; TCRdb selects TRBD1, and the lack of DNA leaves this call unchecked. This CDR3 has 13 residues. Germline V gene lookup returns CDR1 SEHNR and CDR2 FQNEAQ (reference sequence). CDR3 amino acids: CASSPLGENEQFF.

V gene TRBV4-2 combines with J gene TRBJ2-2; without DNA, the TCRdb call of TRBD2 cannot be checked. CDR3 size: 20 residues. From germline, CDR1 is LGHNA and CDR2 YNFKEQ. The CDR3: CASSQQTGLAGGPNTGELFF.

The J gene is TRBJ1-2, the V gene TRBV6-5; TCRdb outputs TRBD1, but without DNA this stays unchecked. The CDR3 length is 14 residues. Germline V gene data show CDR1 as MNHEY and CDR2 as SVGAGI. Here the CDR3 reads CASSYLGTGHGYTF.

The chain links TRBV21-1 to TRBJ1-5; TCRdb calls TRBD1, which cannot be checked without DNA. TRBV21-1 is marked as a pseudogene. This CDR3 spans 19 amino acids. The CDR3 loop is CASSKVGHGQTNSNQPQHF.

The chain combines TRBV7-3 with TRBJ2-1; TCRdb gives TRBD1 as the D gene, but with no DNA this cannot be confirmed. The CDR3 runs to 15 residues. Germline V CDR1 and CDR2: SGHTA, FQGTGA. The CDR3 sequence: CASSLIGTDYNEQFF.

The V and J genes are TRBV21-1 and TRBJ1-4. TRBV21-1 is a pseudogene. The CDR3 has 17 amino acids. The CDR3 protein is CASSKVGRVCYCEKLFF.

This chain links TRBV28 with TRBJ1-1. The CDR3 loop spans 16 amino acids. The germline V gene encodes CDR1 MDHEN and CDR2 SYDVKM. Here the CDR3 reads CASSPWRGGMNTEAFF. The full variable domain, its missing parts supplied by reference TRBV28 and TRBJ1-1, is DVKVTQSSRYLVKRTGEKVFLECVQDMDHENMFWYRQDPGLGLRLIYFSYDVKMKEKGDIPEGYSVSREKKERFSLILESASTNQTSMYLCASSPWRGGMNTEAFFGQGTRLTVV.

The chain uses TRBV7-2 and TRBJ2-1. Germline values: CDR1 SGHTA, CDR2 FQGNSA. CDR3 length: 13 residues. This chain's CDR3 is CASRSIPINEQFF.

J is TRBJ2-5 and V is TRBV12-3 or TRBV12-4. The CDR3 has 14 amino acids. CDR3 sequence: CASSPISPRETQYF.

This chain joins TRBV12-3 or TRBV12-4 and TRBJ1-5. The CDR3 runs 15 residues. The CDR3 sequence is CASSLGVGLGQPQHF.

V gene TRBV7-8 combines with J gene TRBJ2-3; the D call from TCRdb, TRBD1, cannot be confirmed without DNA. The V gene's germline CDR1 is SGHVS and CDR2 FQNEAQ. CDR3 length: 14 residues. The CDR3 loop reads CASSSDGGADTQYF.

The chain's CDR3 is CASSLWGNEQFF. The chain recombines TRBV5-5 with TRBJ2-1. CDR3 length: 12 residues. The germline V gene encodes CDR1 SGHKS and CDR2 YYEKEE (reference sequence). The full variable domain, completed using reference TRBV5-5 and TRBJ2-1, is DAGVTQSPTHLIKTRGQQVTLRCSPISGHKSVSWYQQVLGQGPQFIFQYYEKEERGRGNFPDRFSARQFPNYSSELNVNALLLGDSALYLCASSLWGNEQFFGPGTRLTVL.

V and J are TRBV7-6 and TRBJ2-7; TCRdb names TRBD1, which stays unverified in the absence of DNA. Germline loops: CDR1 SGHVS, CDR2 FNYEAQ. This CDR3 is built from 15 residues. CDR3 protein: CASTKDPGAEGEQYF. Complete variable domain (other parts from reference TRBV7-6 and TRBJ2-7): GAGVSQSPRYKVTKRGQDVALRCDPISGHVSLYWYRQALGQGPEFLTYFNYEAQQDKSGLPNDRFSAERPEGSISTLTIQRTEQRDSAMYRCASTKDPGAEGEQYFGPGTRLTVT.

The chain couples TRBV7-9 to TRBJ2-1; TCRdb picks TRBD2, but there is no DNA to check that call. This CDR3 region has 16 residues. Per germline, CDR1 SEHNR and CDR2 FQNEAQ (reference sequence). CDR3 loop: CASSLGSGGVNNEQFF.

V gene TRBV11-2 combines with J gene TRBJ1-3. The CDR3 spans 15 residues. Germline assignment: CDR1 SGHAT and CDR2 FQNNGV. CDR3 loop: CASKGGRASGNTIYF.